Below, 14 T cell receptor beta chains from the same sample are listed, as sequenced in a study of T cell repertoires in cytomegalovirus infection. Each CDR3 protein gets one entry after TCRdb re-called the reads with MiXCR. The sample lists approximately 770,000 distinct CDR3 sequences, about 29% occurring once. Antigen specificity for these receptors is unknown. The sample here was cultured CD8+ T cells from PBMCs, taken from culture after CMV antigen stimulation. The origin of the receptors is a human donor in good health (CMV status not recorded). Some clones in this sample may be carry-over from other donors' samples.

The V gene is TRBV4-1, the J gene TRBJ2-7; 8 bases match TRBD1. CDR1 and CDR2 from the germline V gene are MGHRA and YSYEKL. V lost 3 bases to trimming and J lost 5 bases; unmatched junction nucleotides: 3. The CDR3 has 13 amino acids. CDR3 region: CASSQETGDEQYF. In DNA form, the CDR3 reads TGCGCCAGCAGCCAGGAGACAGGGGACGAGCAGTACTTC.

CDR3: CASTGTGTGELFF. In DNA form, the CDR3 reads TGTGCCAGCACGGGCACGGGCACCGGGGAGCTGTTTTTT. The chain employs TRBV12-3 or TRBV12-4 and TRBJ2-2; D gene uncertain. Deletions cut 7 bases from V and 4 bases from J, with 10 bases between. CDR3 length: 13 amino acids.

There are a few counts of this clonotype. The gene calls are TRBV19 and TRBJ2-1; D is unclear. The V and J ends lost 5 bases and 10 bases respectively, with 18 bases between them. The CDR3 extends over 14 amino acids. Germline CDR1 is LNHDA and CDR2 is SQIVND (reference sequence). For the CDR3, the DNA is TGTGCCAGTAGTTGGGGTCATCCAACGCTGGAGCAGTTCTTC. Protein: CASSWGHPTLEQFF.

The genes are TRBV2 and TRBJ1-2; 8 bases map to TRBD1. This CDR3 is 14 amino acids long. Germline loops: CDR1 SNHLY, CDR2 FYNNEI. Trimming cost V 8 bases and J 8 bases; bases outside gene matches: 13. For the CDR3, the DNA is TGTGCCAGCCCGGGGGACAGGCCCCGTGAAGGCTACACCTTC. It translates to CASPGDRPREGYTF.

This chain connects TRBV7-2 to TRBJ2-3; D may match TRBD1 or TRBD2 (6 bases each). Germline V lookup: CDR1 SGHTA, CDR2 FQGNSA. Trimming removed 2 bases from V and 5 bases from J, with 11 bases in between. This CDR3 is 14 amino acids long. The CDR3 protein is CASSLHGGLDTQYF. CDR3 DNA: TGTGCCAGCAGCTTACACGGGGGCCTAGATACGCAGTATTTT.

CDR3 DNA sequence: TGTGCCAGCAGTCCGCCGGGACTAGCTGCAGATACGCAGTATTTT. Amino acids: CASSPPGLAADTQYF. The chain joins TRBV27 to TRBJ2-3, with 9 bases matching TRBD2. This CDR3 contains 15 residues. Germline V lookup: CDR1 MNHEY, CDR2 SMNVEV (reference sequence). With 5 bases clipped from V and 4 bases from J, the junction kept 7 bases outside the gene matches.

The J gene is TRBJ1-1, the V gene TRBV11-2; the D gene is possibly TRBD1 (5 bases). The length of the CDR3 is 15 residues. Trimming removed 5 bases at V and 4 bases at J, with 17 bases between. CDR1 and CDR2 (germline): SGHAT, FQNNGV. DNA of the CDR3: TGTGCCAGCAGCGCGACGCTGGGGCTCGGCACTGAAGCTTTCTTT. Its protein is CASSATLGLGTEAFF.

J is TRBJ2-1 and V is TRBV4-3; 8 bases map to TRBD1. Trimming at V came to 0 bases and at J to 7 bases, leaving 5 bases not matched to a gene. The CDR3 is 15 residues long. The germline V gene encodes CDR1 LGHNA and CDR2 YSLEER. Here the CDR3 DNA reads TGCGCCAGCAGCCAAGACAGGGGGCTGGGGAATGAGCAGTTCTTC. This codes for CASSQDRGLGNEQFF.

This clonotype was seen a single time. The rearrangement joins TRBV15 to TRBJ2-2; D possibly corresponds to TRBD1 (5 bases). Germline assignment: CDR1 LNHNV and CDR2 YYDKDF (reference sequence). This CDR3 has 18 amino acids. V dropped 3 bases and J dropped 3 bases, with 20 bases sitting between them. The CDR3 bases are TGTGCCACCAGCAGTGAGACAGTGGGATATGAAGACACCGGGGAGCTGTTTTTT. This translates into CATSSETVGYEDTGELFF.

This clonotype was recorded once. V usage is TRBV4-1 and J usage is TRBJ1-5; D is perhaps TRBD1 (5 bases). With 1 base removed from V and 5 bases from J, the gap between germline ends came to 18 bases. Germline assignment: CDR1 MGHRA and CDR2 YSYEKL. This CDR3 has 17 amino acids. This CDR3 reads CASSQGMGDWDDQPQHF. The CDR3 DNA sequence: TGCGCCAGCAGCCAAGGGATGGGGGACTGGGACGATCAGCCCCAGCATTTT.

This chain connects TRBV11-1 to TRBJ2-5, with D possibly matching TRBD1 (5 bases). The CDR3 runs 17 residues. The germline gives CDR1 SGHAT, CDR2 FQDESV (reference sequence). With 5 bases removed from V and 0 bases from J, the gap between germline ends came to 19 bases. The CDR3 region is CASSPEWQGGYQETQYF. The CDR3 nucleotides read TGTGCCAGCAGCCCCGAGTGGCAGGGTGGCTACCAAGAGACCCAGTACTTC.

The chain is built from TRBV12-3 or TRBV12-4 and TRBJ2-2, with D tentatively TRBD1 (5 bases). V lost 9 bases, J lost 7 bases, and 12 bases lay in between. The CDR3 is 12 amino acids. This chain's CDR3 is CASQGIGGELFF. The CDR3 DNA is TGTGCCAGTCAGGGTATTGGCGGGGAGCTGTTTTTT.

The chain carries TRBV20-1 and TRBJ2-4, with 7 bases identical to TRBD1. This CDR3 is 14 amino acids long. Germline values: CDR1 DFQATT, CDR2 SNEGSKA (reference sequence). V trimming: 5 bases; J trimming: 2 bases; junction bases outside the gene matches: 6. CDR3 sequence reads: CSAATGQTKNIQYF. The CDR3 nucleotides read TGCAGTGCTGCGACAGGGCAGACCAAAAACATTCAGTACTTC.

This clonotype came up many times. This CDR3 reads CASKKDNTIYF. The DNA for the CDR3 is TGTGCCAGCAAGAAAGACAACACCATATATTTT. J is TRBJ1-3 and V is TRBV7-9; D gene ambiguous. This CDR3 comprises 11 residues. V was pared by 7 bases and J by 7 bases, with 8 bases between. In germline, CDR1 is SEHNR, CDR2 FQNEAQ (reference sequence).